This T cell receptor (beta chain) was observed in a study of blood T cell repertoires in COVID-19. Participants had their cohort set by participant-reported clinical history. The germline CDR1 and CDR2 sequences are MNHEY and SMNVEV (reference sequence). V lost 3 bases, J lost 4 bases, and 10 bases lay in between. CDR3 length: 13 residues. This clone has only one observation. The assay was immunoSEQ multiplex PCR, and TCRdb's table has in-frame clones only and misses some. The sample includes around 170,000 clones, roughly 88% seen only once; the top ten take about 9.4%. The source of this sequence is a woman between 18 and 29 years old who had recovered from COVID-19. Sequenced sample: PBMCs or T cells enriched from blood (not recorded which). The rearrangement links TRBV27 to TRBJ2-7; TRBD2 is a possible D gene (6 bases). The CDR3 region is CASSLGTWYEQYF. The CDR3 nucleotides are TGTGCCAGCAGTTTGGGGACTTGGTACGAGCAGTACTTC.